This T cell receptor (beta chain) emerged from a study of T cell responses to AZD1222 COVID-19 vaccine. Germline V gene lookup returns CDR1 SGHNT and CDR2 YENEEA. J was trimmed by 4 bases and V by 4 bases; bases with no gene match: 6. The CDR3 is 15 residues long. Libraries were prepared by immunoSEQ multiplex PCR; TCRdb keeps only in-frame clonotypes and omits some of them. The sample has roughly 180,000 clones, around 93% seen once. This clonotype originated in an adult in good health. The gene calls are TRBV11-3 and TRBJ1-4, with 7 positions matching TRBD1. Source: peripheral blood, taken on day 0 of AZD1222 vaccination. The CDR3 sequence: CASSWPGQCNEKLFF. CDR3 coding DNA: TGTGCCAGCAGCTGGCCGGGACAGTGTAATGAAAAACTGTTTTTT. Full variable domain (rest looked up from reference TRBV11-3 and TRBJ1-4): EAGVVQSPRYKIIEKKQPVAFWCNPISGHNTLYWYLQNLGQGPELLIRYENEEAVDDSQLPKDRFSAERLKGVDSTLKIQPAELGDSAVYLCASSWPGQCNEKLFFGSGTQLSVL.